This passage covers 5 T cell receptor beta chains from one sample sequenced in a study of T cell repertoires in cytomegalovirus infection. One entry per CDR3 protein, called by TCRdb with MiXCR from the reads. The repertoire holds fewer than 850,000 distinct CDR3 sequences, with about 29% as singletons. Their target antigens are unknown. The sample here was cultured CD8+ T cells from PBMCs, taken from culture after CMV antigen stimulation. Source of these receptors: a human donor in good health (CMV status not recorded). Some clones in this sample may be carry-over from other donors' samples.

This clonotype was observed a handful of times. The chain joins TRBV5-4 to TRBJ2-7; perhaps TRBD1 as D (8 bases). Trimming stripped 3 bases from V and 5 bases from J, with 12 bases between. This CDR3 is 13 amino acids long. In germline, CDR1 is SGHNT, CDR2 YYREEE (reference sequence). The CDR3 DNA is TGTGCCAGCAGCTACAGGGGGGGGAACGAGCAGTACGTC. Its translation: CASSYRGGNEQYV.

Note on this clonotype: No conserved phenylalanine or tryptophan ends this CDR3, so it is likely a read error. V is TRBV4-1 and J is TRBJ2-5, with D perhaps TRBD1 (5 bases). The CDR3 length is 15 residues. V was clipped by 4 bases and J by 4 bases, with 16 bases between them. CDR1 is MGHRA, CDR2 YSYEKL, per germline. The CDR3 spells CASSPLVGRGETQYL. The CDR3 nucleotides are TGCGCCAGCAGCCCCCTTGTGGGGCGAGGAGAGACCCAGTACCTC.

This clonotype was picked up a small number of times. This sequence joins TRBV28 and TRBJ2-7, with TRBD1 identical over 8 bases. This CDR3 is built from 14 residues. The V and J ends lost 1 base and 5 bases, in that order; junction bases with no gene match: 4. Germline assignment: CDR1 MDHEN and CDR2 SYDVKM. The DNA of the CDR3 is TGTGCCAGCAGTTTATACGGCAGGGGGCACGAGCAGTACGTC. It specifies CASSLYGRGHEQYV.

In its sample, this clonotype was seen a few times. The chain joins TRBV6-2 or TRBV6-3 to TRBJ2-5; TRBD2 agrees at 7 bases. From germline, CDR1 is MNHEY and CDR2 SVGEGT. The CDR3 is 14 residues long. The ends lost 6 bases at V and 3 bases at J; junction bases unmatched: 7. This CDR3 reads CASRLGLREETQYF. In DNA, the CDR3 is TGTGCCAGCAGATTGGGACTACGGGAAGAGACCCAGTACTTC.

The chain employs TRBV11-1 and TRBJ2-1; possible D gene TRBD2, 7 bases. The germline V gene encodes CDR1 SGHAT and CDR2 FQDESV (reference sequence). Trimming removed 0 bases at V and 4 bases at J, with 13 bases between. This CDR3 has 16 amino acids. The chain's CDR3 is CASSLARGGGYNEQFF. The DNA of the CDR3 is TGTGCCAGCAGCTTAGCGAGGGGGGGGGGGTACAATGAGCAGTTCTTC.